A single sample is the source of the 13 T cell receptor beta chains below, sequenced in a study of monozygotic twins with inflammatory bowel disease. No DNA is given; TCRdb re-called the 5' RACE reads and lists each CDR3 protein once. The sample's table shows some 300,000 distinct CDR3 sequences. The specimen was blood. These receptor sequences come from a human donor with ulcerative colitis or Crohn's disease, or a healthy co-twin of an affected twin (not recorded which).

The chain links TRBV6-5 to TRBJ2-2; TCRdb indicates TRBD1, and absent DNA this call remains unverified. CDR1 is MNHEY and CDR2 is SVGAGI in the germline V gene. This CDR3 has 16 amino acids. The CDR3 loop is CASSYTWGRGTGELFF.

The chain uses TRBV6-2 or TRBV6-3 and TRBJ2-3; the TCRdb D gene call, TRBD1, has no DNA to confirm it. There are 17 residues in the CDR3. Germline CDR1 and CDR2: MNHEY and SVGEGT. The CDR3: CASSQKRRDRGADTQYF.

The CDR3 here is CASSTPGAMNTEAFF. The rearrangement links TRBV7-2 to TRBJ1-1; TCRdb's assignment of TRBD1 cannot be checked, as there is no DNA. Germline values: CDR1 SGHTA, CDR2 FQGNSA. CDR3 size: 15 residues.

The chain combines TRBV7-2 with TRBJ2-7. The CDR3 spans 13 residues. In germline, CDR1 is SGHTA, CDR2 FQGNSA. The CDR3 region is CASCRRGSYEQYF.

The chain carries TRBV6-5 and TRBJ1-1; TCRdb's D gene call, TRBD1, goes unchecked for lack of DNA. The CDR3 consists of 13 residues. CDR1 is MNHEY and CDR2 is SVGAGI in the germline V gene. CDR3 sequence reads: CASKRTDNTEAFF.

The chain has TRBV9 and TRBJ2-2. Looked up from germline, CDR1 is SGDLS and CDR2 is YYNGEE. This CDR3 region has 14 residues. CDR3 amino acids: CASSVLGSTGELFF.

CDR3 protein: CASSVVSSSYNSPLHF. The chain couples TRBV9 to TRBJ1-6. CDR3 length equals 16 residues. Germline loops: CDR1 SGDLS, CDR2 YYNGEE.

The chain carries TRBV9 and TRBJ2-5; the TCRdb D gene call, TRBD2, has no DNA to confirm it. Germline V gene sequence: CDR1 SGDLS, CDR2 YYNGEE. The CDR3 covers 14 residues. This CDR3 reads CASSVSAAKETQYF.

The J gene is TRBJ1-6, the V gene TRBV5-1. Germline V lookup: CDR1 SGHRS, CDR2 YFSETQ. The CDR3 is made up of 15 amino acids. This chain's CDR3 is CASSLGRDSNSPLHF.

V is TRBV20-1 and J is TRBJ2-3; no DNA is available, so the TRBD1 call from TCRdb remains unchecked. The CDR3 has 15 amino acids. The V gene's germline CDR1 is DFQATT and CDR2 SNEGSKA (reference sequence). The CDR3 loop is CSARAGTKTTDTQYF.

V and J are TRBV20-1 and TRBJ1-1; without DNA, the TCRdb call of TRBD1 cannot be checked. Per germline, CDR1 DFQATT and CDR2 SNEGSKA (reference sequence). The CDR3 spans 15 residues. CDR3 loop: CSAAKPGRMNTEAFF.

The chain uses TRBV4-1 and TRBJ1-1; TCRdb names TRBD1, which stays unverified in the absence of DNA. Germline CDR1 MGHRA, CDR2 YSYEKL. This CDR3 is built from 13 residues. The CDR3 here is CASSRQENTEAFF.

V gene TRBV4-3 combines with J gene TRBJ2-1; TCRdb outputs TRBD2, but without DNA this stays unchecked. Germline V gene sequence: CDR1 LGHNA, CDR2 YSLEER. This CDR3 has 15 residues. This chain's CDR3 is CASSQDHGLGNEQFF.